Below are 14 T cell receptor beta chains sequenced from a single sample in a study of shared clonotypes between healthy human individuals. Here immunoSEQ multiplex PCR was the method, and the copy in TCRdb shows in-frame clones only, minus some. The table has approximately 2.4 million clones, around 95% seen once. The sample was naive CD4+ T cells sorted from blood. The subset denotes: CD45RA+ positively selected. The receptor set was obtained from a man in his late teens or twenties in good health.

The chain joins TRBV30 to TRBJ2-5; 10 bases fit TRBD2. Germline loops: CDR1 GTSNPN, CDR2 SVGIG (reference sequence). V trimming: 5 bases; J trimming: 4 bases; junction bases outside the gene matches: 7. This CDR3 region has 14 residues. CDR3 amino acids: CAWRLAGVVETQYF. The CDR3 DNA reads as TGTGCCTGGCGCCTAGCGGGAGTCGTAGAGACCCAGTACTTC.

The chain uses TRBV9 and TRBJ2-1, with unresolved D. Trimming took 0 bases from V and 10 from J, leaving 5 bases between them. The CDR3 runs 11 residues. From germline, CDR1 is SGDLS and CDR2 YYNGEE. Here the CDR3 DNA reads TGTGCCAGCAGCGTAGCCCGGGAGCAGTTCTTC. Translation gives CASSVAREQFF.

This chain connects TRBV5-1 to TRBJ1-6; D is unresolved. CDR1 and CDR2 from the germline V gene are SGHRS and YFSETQ. V lost 4 bases, J lost 10 bases, and 15 bases lay in between. The CDR3 totals 14 residues. CDR3 amino acids: CASSDAGSRSPLHF. DNA for the CDR3: TGCGCCAGCAGCGACGCCGGGTCGAGGTCACCCCTCCACTTT.

The chain employs TRBV2 and TRBJ2-7; D assignment may be TRBD1 or TRBD2 (6 bases each). Germline CDR1 SNHLY, CDR2 FYNNEI. The V and J ends lost 3 bases and 13 bases respectively, with 22 bases between them. The CDR3 contains 14 residues. The CDR3 DNA reads TGTGCCAGCAGTGAGGGGGGCCCACCAGGGTCCCTCTACTTC. Its translation: CASSEGGPPGSLYF.

On this clone: This CDR3 is also generated by other DNA sequences in the sample. This sequence joins TRBV5-4 and TRBJ2-7; D gene ambiguous. Germline CDR1 reads SGHNT; CDR2 reads YYREEE (reference sequence). V lost 0 bases, J lost 4 bases, and 8 bases lay in between. The CDR3 is 13 amino acids. CDR3 residues: CASSLDGQYEQYF. The CDR3, as DNA: TGTGCCAGCAGCTTGGACGGGCAGTACGAGCAGTACTTC.

This chain connects TRBV30 to TRBJ1-4, with D uncertain. The CDR3 spans 13 residues. With 3 bases removed from V and 4 bases from J, the gap between germline ends came to 9 bases. Germline CDR1 and CDR2: GTSNPN and SVGIG (reference sequence). The CDR3 protein is CAWSPRLNEKLFF. The DNA for the CDR3 is TGTGCCTGGAGCCCTCGCCTTAATGAAAAACTGTTTTTT.

The chain is built from TRBV23-1 and TRBJ1-2, with TRBD1 identical over 7 bases. TRBV23-1 has ORF status, its function being uncertain. With 3 bases clipped from V and 8 bases from J, the junction kept 3 bases outside the gene matches. The CDR3 extends over 12 amino acids. CDR3 bases: TGCGCCAGCAGTCACGGGACAGAAGGCTACACCTTC. It is translated as CASSHGTEGYTF.

The chain joins TRBV30 to TRBJ2-7, with 8 bases identical to TRBD1. This CDR3 is 11 amino acids long. V was pared by 4 bases and J by 6 bases, with 2 bases of the junction left unmatched. In germline, CDR1 is GTSNPN, CDR2 SVGIG (reference sequence). CDR3 sequence reads: CAWIDRGEQYF. DNA for the CDR3: TGTGCCTGGATTGACAGGGGCGAGCAGTACTTC. Full variable domain (missing parts from reference TRBV30 and TRBJ2-7): SQTIHQWPATLVQPVGSPLSLECTVEGTSNPNLYWYRQAAGRGLQLLFYSVGIGQISSEVPQNLSASRPQDRQFILSSKKLLLSDSGFYLCAWIDRGEQYFGPGTRLTVT.

This sequence joins TRBV4-1 and TRBJ2-2, with TRBD2 matching over 12 bases. V lost 5 bases to trimming and J lost 1 base; unmatched junction nucleotides: 11. Germline CDR1 and CDR2: MGHRA and YSYEKL. CDR3 length equals 19 residues. CDR3 region: CASSARGLAGRKNTGELFF. Here the CDR3 DNA reads TGCGCCAGCAGCGCCCGCGGACTAGCGGGGCGTAAGAACACCGGGGAGCTGTTTTTT.

The genes are TRBV5-1 and TRBJ1-4, with TRBD1 as a possible D gene (5 bases). CDR1 is SGHRS and CDR2 is YFSETQ in the germline V gene. V was trimmed by 0 bases and J by 8 bases, leaving 17 bases between them. The CDR3 loop spans 16 amino acids. CDR3 residues: CASSLAMAGASEKLFF. The CDR3 bases are TGCGCCAGCAGCTTGGCCATGGCTGGGGCCTCAGAAAAACTGTTTTTT.

V is TRBV5-1 and J is TRBJ1-1; D unclear. Trimming removed 0 bases from V and 4 bases from J, with 10 bases in between. The CDR3 has 14 amino acids. Germline V gene lookup returns CDR1 SGHRS and CDR2 YFSETQ. CDR3 bases: TGCGCCAGCAGCTTGGCCCTGTCTTCCACTGAAGCTTTCTTT. Its protein product is CASSLALSSTEAFF. The variable domain in full, with the rest retrieved from reference TRBV5-1 and TRBJ1-1, is KAGVTQTPRYLIKTRGQQVTLSCSPISGHRSVSWYQQTPGQGLQFLFEYFSETQRNKGNFPGRFSGRQFSNSRSEMNVSTLELGDSALYLCASSLALSSTEAFFGQGTRLTVV.

V gene TRBV6-5 combines with J gene TRBJ1-1, with D perhaps matching TRBD1 (6 bases). Deletions cut 5 bases from V and 1 base from J, with 11 bases between. The CDR3 loop spans 14 amino acids. The germline V gene encodes CDR1 MNHEY and CDR2 SVGAGI. CDR3 region: CASSPGDSNTEAFF. The CDR3 coding sequence is TGTGCCAGCAGTCCAGGGGACTCGAACACTGAAGCTTTCTTT.

The V call is TRBV10-2, the J call TRBJ2-2, with 10 nucleotides matching TRBD2. The CDR3 is 15 amino acids. Germline assignment: CDR1 WSHSY and CDR2 SAAADI. With 5 bases clipped from V and 5 bases from J, the junction kept 5 bases outside the gene matches. Here the CDR3 DNA reads TGCGCCAGCAGTACTAGCGGGAAAGGTACCGGGGAGCTGTTTTTT. Its protein is CASSTSGKGTGELFF.

J is TRBJ1-2 and V is TRBV5-6, with 7 bases aligning to TRBD1. The CDR3 is made up of 14 amino acids. Trimming took 5 bases from V and 2 from J; bases not matched to a gene: 6. Germline V gene lookup returns CDR1 SGHDT and CDR2 YYEEEE. In DNA form, the CDR3 reads TGTGCCAGCAGACCAGGGGGGCCAAACTATGGCTACACCTTC. Translated, it gives CASRPGGPNYGYTF.